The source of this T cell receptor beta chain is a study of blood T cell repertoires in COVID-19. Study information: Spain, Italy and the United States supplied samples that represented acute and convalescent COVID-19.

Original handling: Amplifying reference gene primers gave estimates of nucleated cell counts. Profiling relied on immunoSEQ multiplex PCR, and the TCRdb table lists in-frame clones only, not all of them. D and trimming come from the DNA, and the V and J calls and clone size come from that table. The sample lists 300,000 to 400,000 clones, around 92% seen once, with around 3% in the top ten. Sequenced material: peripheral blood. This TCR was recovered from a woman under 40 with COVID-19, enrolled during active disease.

The CDR3, as DNA: TGTGCCAGCAGTCCATCGCAGGACTATAATTCACCCCTCCACTTT. It yields the protein CASSPSQDYNSPLHF. The rearrangement links TRBV28 to TRBJ1-6, with D hard to call. This CDR3 is built from 15 residues. Germline-derived CDR1 and CDR2 are MDHEN and SYDVKM. The V gene lost 5 bases and the J gene lost 3 bases, with 11 bases spanning the gap.